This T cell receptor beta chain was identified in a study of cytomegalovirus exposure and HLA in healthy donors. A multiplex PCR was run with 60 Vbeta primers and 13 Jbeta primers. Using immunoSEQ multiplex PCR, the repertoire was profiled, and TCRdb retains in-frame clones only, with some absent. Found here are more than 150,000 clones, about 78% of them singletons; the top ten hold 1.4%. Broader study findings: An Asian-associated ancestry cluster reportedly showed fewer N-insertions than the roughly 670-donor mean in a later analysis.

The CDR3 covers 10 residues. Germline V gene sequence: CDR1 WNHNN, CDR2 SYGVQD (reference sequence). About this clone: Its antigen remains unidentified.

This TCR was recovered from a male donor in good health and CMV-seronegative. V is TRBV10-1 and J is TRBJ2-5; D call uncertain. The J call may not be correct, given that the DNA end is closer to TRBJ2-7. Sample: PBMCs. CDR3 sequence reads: CAIITYEQYF. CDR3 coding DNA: TGCGCCATCATCACCTACGAGCAGTACTTC.